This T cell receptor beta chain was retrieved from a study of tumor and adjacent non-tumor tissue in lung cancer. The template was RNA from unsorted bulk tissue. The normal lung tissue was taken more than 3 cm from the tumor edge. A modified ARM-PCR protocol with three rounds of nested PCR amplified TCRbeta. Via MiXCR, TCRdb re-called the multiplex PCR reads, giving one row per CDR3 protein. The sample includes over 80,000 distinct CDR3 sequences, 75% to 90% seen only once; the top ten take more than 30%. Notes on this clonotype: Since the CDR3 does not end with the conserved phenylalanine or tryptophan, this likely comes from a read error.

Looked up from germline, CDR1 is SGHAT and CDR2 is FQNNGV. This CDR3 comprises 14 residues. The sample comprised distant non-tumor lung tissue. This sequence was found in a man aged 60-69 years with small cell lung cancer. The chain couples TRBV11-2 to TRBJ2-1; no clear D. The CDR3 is CASSLGKMDNEQFL. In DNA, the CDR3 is TGTGCTAGCAGCTTAGGGAAGATGGACAATGAGCAGTTCCTC.